Following are 8 T cell receptor beta chains from one sample sequenced in a study of cytomegalovirus exposure and HLA in healthy donors. Amplification used 60 Vbeta primers and 13 Jbeta primers. The protocol was immunoSEQ multiplex PCR, while the TCRdb copy is restricted to in-frame clones and leaves out a portion. The sample yields over 150,000 clones, 60% to 85% seen once. The sequenced sample consisted of PBMCs. These receptors originate from a male donor in good health and CMV-seropositive.

The chain links TRBV29-1 to TRBJ1-3, with 10 bases matching TRBD1. With 4 bases clipped from V and 1 base from J, the junction kept 4 bases outside the gene matches. The CDR3 loop spans 15 amino acids. CDR1 is SQVTM, CDR2 ANQGSEA, per germline. In DNA form, the CDR3 reads TGCAGCGTTGCAGACAGGGGGCTGTCTGGAAACACCATATATTTT. This translates into CSVADRGLSGNTIYF.

This clone was observed a few times. The V and J genes are TRBV7-2 and TRBJ2-1, with 9 positions matching TRBD2. The germline CDR1 and CDR2 sequences are SGHTA and FQGNSA. The CDR3 loop spans 16 amino acids. After removal of 1 base from V and 3 bases from J, the junction contained 4 bases not matched to a gene. The CDR3 protein is CASSLVRLAVYNEQFF. CDR3 sequence (DNA): TGTGCCAGCAGCTTAGTTCGACTAGCGGTCTACAATGAGCAGTTCTTC.

This clone was picked up a small number of times. J is TRBJ2-1 and V is TRBV30; D might be TRBD2 (5 bases). With 0 bases removed from V and 0 bases from J, the gap between germline ends came to 12 bases. Germline CDR1 is GTSNPN and CDR2 is SVGIG (reference sequence). This CDR3 has 16 amino acids. Written as DNA, the CDR3 is TGTGCCTGGAGTGTAAGAGGGATCAGCTCCTACAATGAGCAGTTCTTC. Translating gives CAWSVRGISSYNEQFF.

The J gene is TRBJ1-1, the V gene TRBV5-1; no clear D gene. The germline V and J ends were trimmed by 2 bases and 3 bases, with 8 bases remaining between them. Per germline, CDR1 SGHRS and CDR2 YFSETQ. The CDR3 runs to 13 residues. CDR3: CASSFQVDTEAFF. The CDR3, as DNA: TGCGCCAGCAGCTTCCAGGTGGACACTGAAGCTTTCTTT.

The chain uses TRBV5-6 and TRBJ2-5; 8 bases agree with TRBD1. Germline V CDR1 and CDR2: SGHDT, YYEEEE. The V and J ends lost 3 bases and 3 bases, in that order; junction bases with no gene match: 4. The length of the CDR3 is 14 residues. The CDR3 region has the DNA TGTGCCAGCAGCTCCGGGACAGGAGAAGAGACCCAGTACTTC. Translation gives CASSSGTGEETQYF.

The chain couples TRBV6-1 to TRBJ2-5; D may be TRBD1 (6 bases). CDR3 length equals 13 residues. Trimming stripped 2 bases from V and 3 bases from J, with 7 bases between. Germline V gene data show CDR1 as MNHNS and CDR2 as SASEGT. The CDR3 here is CASSEHREETQYF. The CDR3 bases are TGTGCCAGCAGTGAACACAGGGAAGAGACCCAGTACTTC.

This chain uses TRBV19 with TRBJ2-2; TRBD1 agrees at 9 bases. Trimming cost V 6 bases and J 3 bases; bases outside gene matches: 5. Per germline, CDR1 LNHDA and CDR2 SQIVND (reference sequence). CDR3 length: 15 amino acids. In DNA, the CDR3 is TGTGCCAGTAGACTACAGGGGGCTGACACCGGGGAGCTGTTTTTT. Its protein product is CASRLQGADTGELFF.

The V and J genes are TRBV4-3 and TRBJ1-2; 9 bases fit TRBD1. The CDR3 spans 16 residues. V lost 4 bases and J lost 3; bases outside the gene matches: 9. Germline lookup yields CDR1 LGHNA and CDR2 YSLEER. The CDR3 region has the DNA TGCGCCAGCAGCCTCCGAAGGACAGGGGCGGACTATGGCTACACCTTC. Protein: CASSLRRTGADYGYTF.